The T cell receptor beta chain under discussion was sequenced for a study of blood T cell repertoires in COVID-19. The CDR3 is 16 amino acids. V was cut by 2 bases and J by 0 bases, with 12 bases left in between. Per the germline V gene, CDR1 is MNHEY and CDR2 is SVGAGI. Assay: immunoSEQ multiplex PCR; the TCRdb copy retains only in-frame clones and omits some. The table shows about 350,000 clones, with about 86% occurring only once. The chain couples TRBV6-5 to TRBJ2-3, with D possibly TRBD2 on 6 matching bases. The sample taken for sequencing was peripheral blood. This TCR was recovered from a woman aged 60-75 years with COVID-19, enrolled during active disease. This chain's CDR3 is CASSYQTSSSTDTQYF. The DNA of the CDR3 is TGTGCCAGCAGTTACCAGACTAGTTCTAGCACAGATACGCAGTATTTT.